The rows below give T cell receptor beta chains drawn from one sample of a study of OX40 agonist ivuxolimab in advanced cancers. Assay: immunoSEQ multiplex PCR; the TCRdb copy retains only in-frame clones and omits some. The sample has over 55,000 clones, 84% seen once. Here the sequenced sample was CD4+ or CD8+ T cells sorted from blood, taken in a trial of the OX40 agonist ivuxolimab. The receptor source for this set is an adult with an advanced solid tumor such as melanoma, head and neck, liver or kidney cancer. Each CDR3 is given with its conserved first and last residue. Each record gives: V gene, J gene, CDR3 protein.

v_gene: TRBV11-2; j_gene: TRBJ1-1; CDR3aa: CASAVGAQAFF
v_gene: TRBV2; j_gene: TRBJ1-2; CDR3aa: CASSDHYGYTF
v_gene: TRBV7-2; j_gene: TRBJ1-1; CDR3aa: CASSLVSGQFNTEAFF
v_gene: TRBV7-3; j_gene: TRBJ2-1; CDR3aa: CASSISGSAVVDEQFF
v_gene: TRBV6-1; j_gene: TRBJ1-3; CDR3aa: CASRIIGGDTIYF
v_gene: TRBV19; j_gene: TRBJ1-4; CDR3aa: CASSFPGGTNEKLFF
v_gene: TRBV2; j_gene: TRBJ1-6; CDR3aa: CASKASGSPLHF
v_gene: TRBV20-1; j_gene: TRBJ1-2; CDR3aa: CSASTGNGYTF
v_gene: TRBV5-6; j_gene: TRBJ2-7; CDR3aa: CASSFPMGSYEQYF
v_gene: TRBV7-9; j_gene: TRBJ2-3; CDR3aa: CASSTIAGEVDTQYF
v_gene: TRBV18; j_gene: TRBJ2-1; CDR3aa: CASSPVVGNYNEQFF
v_gene: TRBV6-5; j_gene: TRBJ1-2; CDR3aa: CASSRGQGLNYGYTF
v_gene: TRBV27; j_gene: TRBJ1-2; CDR3aa: CASYYGYTF
v_gene: TRBV10-3; j_gene: TRBJ2-1; CDR3aa: CAISESIAGHNEQFF
v_gene: TRBV28; j_gene: TRBJ2-1; CDR3aa: CASSPLRRGNEQFF
v_gene: TRBV7-3; j_gene: TRBJ2-3; CDR3aa: CASSLRGEEDTQYF
v_gene: TRBV5-1; j_gene: TRBJ1-5; CDR3aa: CASSLEGAHNQPQHF
v_gene: TRBV4-2; j_gene: TRBJ2-1; CDR3aa: CASSQGETTYNEQFF
v_gene: TRBV4-3; j_gene: TRBJ2-3; CDR3aa: CASSRQGIDTQYF
v_gene: TRBV7-6; j_gene: TRBJ1-6; CDR3aa: CASSRTGGVNSPLHF
v_gene: TRBV7-9; j_gene: TRBJ2-3; CDR3aa: CASSPGVDTQYF
v_gene: TRBV2; j_gene: TRBJ1-5; CDR3aa: CASSEEGRGWNQPQHF
v_gene: TRBV9; j_gene: TRBJ1-4; CDR3aa: CASSGWAGEGNEKLFF
v_gene: TRBV18; j_gene: TRBJ2-7; CDR3aa: CASSPAGGRSEQYF
v_gene: TRBV5-1; j_gene: TRBJ2-3; CDR3aa: CASSLGALGNTDTQYF
v_gene: TRBV5-1; j_gene: TRBJ2-7; CDR3aa: CASSLEDYKQYF
v_gene: TRBV2; j_gene: TRBJ2-2; CDR3aa: CASSPTGGGGELFF
v_gene: TRBV4-1; j_gene: TRBJ2-5; CDR3aa: CASSRREGVEETQYF
v_gene: TRBV19; j_gene: TRBJ2-7; CDR3aa: CASSAGLTYEQYF
v_gene: TRBV19; j_gene: TRBJ1-1; CDR3aa: CASKKGGGRTEAFF
v_gene: TRBV4-2; j_gene: TRBJ1-5; CDR3aa: CASSRSTDRSQPQHF
v_gene: TRBV4-2; j_gene: TRBJ1-4; CDR3aa: CASSQGGTGDEKLFF
v_gene: TRBV6-6; j_gene: TRBJ1-5; CDR3aa: CASSETRNQPQHF
v_gene: TRBV28; j_gene: TRBJ2-3; CDR3aa: CASSLLTSGPTDTQYF
v_gene: TRBV27; j_gene: TRBJ2-3; CDR3aa: CASSLPHGGRTYTQYF
v_gene: TRBV18; j_gene: TRBJ2-5; CDR3aa: CASSPLGLAGVETQYF
v_gene: TRBV27; j_gene: TRBJ1-5; CDR3aa: CASSQKGVFSNQPQHF
v_gene: TRBV10-3; j_gene: TRBJ2-3; CDR3aa: CAISDISRTEADTQYF
v_gene: TRBV5-1; j_gene: TRBJ2-7; CDR3aa: CASSATGNRGDEQYF
v_gene: TRBV7-3; j_gene: TRBJ2-3; CDR3aa: CASSFRGDTQYF
v_gene: TRBV18; j_gene: TRBJ2-7; CDR3aa: CASSPPTGQGRGLSYEQYF
v_gene: TRBV19; j_gene: TRBJ1-2; CDR3aa: CASSRRDRDPITF
v_gene: TRBV28; j_gene: TRBJ2-3; CDR3aa: CASKTSGTDTQYF
v_gene: TRBV10-3; j_gene: TRBJ2-5; CDR3aa: CAISVQTQETQYF
v_gene: TRBV18; j_gene: TRBJ1-5; CDR3aa: CASSQPGQPQHF
v_gene: TRBV28; j_gene: TRBJ2-3; CDR3aa: CASSLLKTGQIGTDTQYF
v_gene: TRBV11-2; j_gene: TRBJ1-6; CDR3aa: CASSGTDNSPLHF
v_gene: TRBV5-6; j_gene: TRBJ2-3; CDR3aa: CASSLAWGAYISTDTQYF
v_gene: TRBV6-4; j_gene: TRBJ1-1; CDR3aa: CASRPGPGNTEAFF
v_gene: TRBV15; j_gene: TRBJ2-2; CDR3aa: CATSRESRGELFF
v_gene: TRBV28; j_gene: TRBJ2-1; CDR3aa: CASSLPRGGTSGGNEQFF